Reported below is one T cell receptor beta chain. These data come from a study of CD8+ T cells in alopecia areata. As for treatment: oral pan-JAK inhibitor, 5-10 mg twice daily. Sequencing used cDNA as its template, made by extracting RNA and reverse transcribing it. The repertoire was sequenced with immunoSEQ multiplex PCR; TCRdb's copy has only in-frame clones and lacks some. The sample records fewer than 200,000 clones, about 54% being singletons. V lost 3 bases, J lost 9 bases, and 6 bases stayed unmatched. There are 15 residues in the CDR3. Germline V CDR1 and CDR2: SNHLY, FYNNEI. This TCR came from a human donor with alopecia areata. This sequence joins TRBV2 and TRBJ1-6, with 9 bases lining up with TRBD1. The sample consisted of CD4+ T cells sorted from blood, taken at roughly week 55, from a patient treated with tofacitinib. DNA of the CDR3: TGTGCCAGCAGTGAGCGGACAGGGGCCGGTTCACCCCTCCACTTT. It specifies CASSERTGAGSPLHF.